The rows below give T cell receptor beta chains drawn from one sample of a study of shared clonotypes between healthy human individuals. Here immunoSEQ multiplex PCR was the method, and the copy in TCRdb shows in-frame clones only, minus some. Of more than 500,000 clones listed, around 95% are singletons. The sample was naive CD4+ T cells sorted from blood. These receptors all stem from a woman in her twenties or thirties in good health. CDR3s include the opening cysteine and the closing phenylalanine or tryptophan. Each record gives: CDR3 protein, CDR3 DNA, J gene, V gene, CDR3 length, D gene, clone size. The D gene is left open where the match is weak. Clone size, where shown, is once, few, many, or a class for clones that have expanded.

CDR3: CAWSPATRAYGYTF
DNA: TGTGCCTGGAGTCCCGCGACCCGGGCCTATGGCTACACCTTC
J: TRBJ1-2
V: TRBV30
length: 14
D: NA
size: NA

CDR3: CASSVGGFDTQYF
DNA: TGTGCCAGCAGTGTGGGAGGGTTCGATACGCAGTATTTT
J: TRBJ2-3
V: TRBV2
length: 13
D: TRBD2
size: NA

CDR3: CASTRGGGEAFF
DNA: TGTGCCAGCACCCGGGGGGGAGGCGAAGCTTTCTTT
J: TRBJ1-1
V: TRBV7-9
length: 12
D: NA
size: NA

CDR3: CASSSPHGWGTIIINEQFF
DNA: TGTGCCAGCAGTTCTCCGCACGGTTGGGGAACAATCATCATCAATGAGCAGTTCTTC
J: TRBJ2-1
V: TRBV28
length: 19
D: NA
size: NA

CDR3: CASSLGLGGAASYEQYF
DNA: TGTGCCAGCAGCTTGGGCTTAGGCGGGGCCGCCTCCTACGAGCAGTACTTC
J: TRBJ2-7
V: TRBV5-4
length: 17
D: NA
size: NA

CDR3: CSAWVEKLFF
DNA: TGCAGTGCTTGGGTTGAAAAACTGTTTTTT
J: TRBJ1-4
V: TRBV20-1
length: 10
D: NA
size: NA

CDR3: CASSLAGGSGANVLTF
DNA: TGTGCCAGCAGCTTAGCGGGAGGTTCCGGGGCCAACGTCCTGACTTTC
J: TRBJ2-6
V: TRBV7-9
length: 16
D: NA
size: NA

CDR3: CASSESGSLEQYF
DNA: TGCGCCAGCAGTGAGTCGGGGTCCCTCGAGCAGTACTTC
J: TRBJ2-7
V: TRBV10-1
length: 13
D: NA
size: NA

CDR3: CASTDRTSGTTGEQYF
DNA: TGTGCCAGCACCGACAGAACTAGCGGGACCACTGGAGAGCAGTACTTC
J: TRBJ2-7
V: TRBV11-2
length: 16
D: TRBD2
size: NA

CDR3: CASSAVRDGSYEQYF
DNA: TGTGCCAGCAGTGCCGTAAGGGACGGCTCCTACGAGCAGTACTTC
J: TRBJ2-7
V: TRBV2
length: 15
D: NA
size: NA

CDR3: CASSLPGAKNIQYF
DNA: TGTGCCAGCAGTTTACCGGGAGCCAAAAACATTCAGTACTTC
J: TRBJ2-4
V: TRBV28
length: 14
D: NA
size: NA

CDR3: CASSPVQRTSYNEQFF
DNA: TGTGCCAGCAGTCCGGTACAGCGGACCTCCTACAATGAGCAGTTCTTC
J: TRBJ2-1
V: TRBV27
length: 16
D: NA
size: NA

CDR3: CRAKGRGRNEQFF
DNA: TGCAGGGCGAAAGGGCGGGGACGCAATGAGCAGTTCTTC
J: TRBJ2-1
V: TRBV29-1
length: 13
D: NA
size: NA

CDR3: CASKDDSFYGYTF
DNA: TGTGCCAGCAAGGACGACAGCTTCTATGGCTACACCTTC
J: TRBJ1-2
V: TRBV9
length: 13
D: NA
size: NA

CDR3: CASSQELLAVSYNEQFF
DNA: TGTGCCAGCTCACAAGAGCTACTAGCGGTTTCCTACAATGAGCAGTTCTTC
J: TRBJ2-1
V: TRBV18
length: 17
D: TRBD2
size: NA

CDR3: CASSWGTHTGELFF
DNA: TGTGCCAGCAGCTGGGGAACCCACACCGGGGAGCTGTTTTTT
J: TRBJ2-2
V: TRBV7-2
length: 14
D: NA
size: once

CDR3: CASSRKPGQGAHEQYF
DNA: TGTGCCAGCAGCAGAAAGCCGGGACAGGGGGCTCACGAGCAGTACTTC
J: TRBJ2-7
V: TRBV11-2
length: 16
D: TRBD1
size: NA

CDR3: CASGGGRGYEQYF
DNA: TGCGCCAGCGGCGGGGGCAGGGGCTACGAGCAGTACTTC
J: TRBJ2-7
V: TRBV5-1
length: 13
D: NA
size: NA

CDR3: CASSAASGIPNTGELFF
DNA: TGCGCCAGCAGTGCGGCTAGCGGGATTCCGAACACCGGGGAGCTGTTTTTT
J: TRBJ2-2
V: TRBV10-1
length: 17
D: TRBD2
size: NA

CDR3: CASRPATGTYEQYF
DNA: TGTGCCAGCAGGCCCGCGACTGGAACCTACGAGCAGTACTTC
J: TRBJ2-7
V: TRBV28
length: 14
D: NA
size: NA

CDR3: CASSLTGGNTEAFF
DNA: TGCGCCAGCAGCTTAACAGGGGGGAACACTGAAGCTTTCTTT
J: TRBJ1-1
V: TRBV5-1
length: 14
D: TRBD1
size: NA

CDR3: CASSTREASGNNEQFF
DNA: TGTGCCAGCAGTACAAGGGAGGCTAGCGGTAACAATGAGCAGTTCTTC
J: TRBJ2-1
V: TRBV28
length: 16
D: TRBD2
size: NA

CDR3: CASRISGTGRGYTF
DNA: TGTGCCAGTCGAATCAGCGGGACAGGCCGTGGCTACACCTTC
J: TRBJ1-2
V: TRBV19
length: 14
D: TRBD1
size: NA

CDR3: CASSARGLAEQYF
DNA: TGTGCCAGCAGCGCCCGGGGGCTTGCCGAGCAGTACTTC
J: TRBJ2-7
V: TRBV14
length: 13
D: NA
size: NA

CDR3: CASSYSAGEADTQYF
DNA: TGTGCCAGCAGTTACTCGGCGGGAGAAGCGGATACGCAGTATTTT
J: TRBJ2-3
V: TRBV6-5
length: 15
D: TRBD2
size: NA

CDR3: CASSYRGQMNTEAFF
DNA: TGTGCCAGCAGTTACCGGGGACAGATGAACACTGAAGCTTTCTTT
J: TRBJ1-1
V: TRBV6-6
length: 15
D: TRBD1
size: NA

CDR3: CASSLEYRGNEQFF
DNA: TGTGCCAGCAGCTTAGAATACCGCGGCAATGAGCAGTTCTTC
J: TRBJ2-1
V: TRBV7-2
length: 14
D: NA
size: NA

CDR3: CASSLALAGTSYEQYF
DNA: TGCGCCAGCAGCTTGGCCCTAGCGGGAACCTCCTACGAGCAGTACTTC
J: TRBJ2-7
V: TRBV5-1
length: 16
D: TRBD2
size: NA